The 15 T cell receptor beta chains presented below share a single source sample, sequenced in a study of cytomegalovirus exposure and HLA in healthy donors. PCR amplification relied on 60 Vbeta primers (plus 13 Jbeta primers). Profiled with immunoSEQ multiplex PCR; TCRdb holds only in-frame clones, not every one. The sample has approximately 140,000 clones, approximately 79% seen once. Sequenced sample: PBMCs. All receptors derive from a man over 45 in good health and CMV-seropositive.

CDR3 coding DNA: TGTGCCAGCAACCAACTAGCGGGAAACTACGAGCAGTACTTC. Amino acid sequence: CASNQLAGNYEQYF. This chain connects TRBV28 to TRBJ2-7; 10 bases agree with TRBD2. CDR1 is MDHEN and CDR2 is SYDVKM in the germline V gene. V shed 7 bases and J 3 bases; nucleotides not matched to a gene: 6. CDR3 length: 14 amino acids.

This clone was detected only a few times. This chain links TRBV25-1 with TRBJ2-5, with 12 bases that match TRBD2. Germline CDR1 MGHDK, CDR2 SYGVNS. The CDR3 runs to 15 residues. The V and J ends lost 3 bases and 5 bases, in that order; junction bases with no gene match: 4. CDR3 nucleotide sequence: TGTGCCAGCAGTGAGCTCCTAGCGGGAGGGGAGACCCAGTACTTC. Protein sequence: CASSELLAGGETQYF.

This clone has only one observation. The chain's CDR3 is CATKGQGSYEQYF. Here the CDR3 DNA reads TGTGCCACCAAAGGTCAGGGCTCCTACGAGCAGTACTTC. The chain is built from TRBV6-5 and TRBJ2-7, with D maybe TRBD1 (5 bases). Trimming shortened V by 10 bases and J by 0 bases, and 13 bases separated the two germline ends. Germline V gives CDR1 MNHEY, CDR2 SVGAGI. This CDR3 region has 13 residues.

This clone was recorded only once. This sequence joins TRBV18 and TRBJ1-5; possibly TRBD1 for D (5 bases). The CDR3 totals 14 residues. Germline-derived CDR1 and CDR2 are KGHSH and LQKENI. The V gene lost 5 bases and the J gene lost 0 bases, with 8 bases spanning the gap. Here the CDR3 DNA reads TGTGCCAGCTCAAGGGGTAATAGCAATCAGCCCCAGCATTTT. Translating it yields CASSRGNSNQPQHF.

This rearrangement joins TRBV5-6 to TRBJ2-5; D is unresolved. The J call may be incorrect, as the DNA end agrees better with TRBJ2-7. Germline CDR1 and CDR2: SGHDT and YYEEEE. This CDR3 region has 12 residues. The CDR3 coding sequence is TGTGCCAGCAGCCGACGAGCAGGCGAGCAGTACTTC. Protein product: CASSRRAGEQYF.

The V call is TRBV5-1, the J call TRBJ2-2; TRBD1 matches at 8 bases. Unmatched junction bases numbered 7, after V lost 3 bases and J lost 6 bases. Germline V gene lookup returns CDR1 SGHRS and CDR2 YFSETQ. The length of the CDR3 is 15 residues. This chain's CDR3 is CASSSRQGRSGELFF. For the CDR3, the DNA is TGCGCCAGCAGCTCAAGACAGGGGCGGTCCGGGGAGCTGTTTTTT.

The chain carries TRBV6-1 and TRBJ1-5, with a tentative D call TRBD1 (5 bases). The germline CDR1 and CDR2 sequences are MNHNS and SASEGT. This CDR3 is built from 17 residues. V lost 4 bases and J 6 bases, leaving 22 bases between the germline ends. The CDR3 sequence: CASSVRYSAGFFQPQHF. The CDR3 DNA reads as TGTGCCAGCAGTGTTCGGTATTCAGCAGGGTTTTTTCAGCCCCAGCATTTT.

The chain links TRBV11-2 to TRBJ1-2, with a possible D match to TRBD1 (5 bases). V lost 2 bases, J lost 8 bases, and 15 bases lay in between. The germline CDR1 and CDR2 sequences are SGHAT and FQNNGV. The CDR3 runs 14 residues. In DNA form, the CDR3 reads TGTGCCAGCAGCTTAAATCAGGGAGGCGAAGGCTACACCTTC. Protein product: CASSLNQGGEGYTF.

This clone was counted between two and nine times. The CDR3 loop reads CASSLSRARSSYNEQFF. CDR3 in DNA: TGTGCCAGCAGCTTATCGAGGGCTCGAAGCTCCTACAATGAGCAGTTCTTC. V usage is TRBV7-8 and J usage is TRBJ2-1; the D gene is possibly TRBD2 (5 bases). The V and J ends lost 2 bases and 0 bases respectively, with 14 bases between them. The CDR3 runs to 17 residues. Germline CDR1 SGHVS, CDR2 FQNEAQ.

The chain combines TRBV19 with TRBJ2-5, with 9 bases identical to TRBD1. The germline V gene encodes CDR1 LNHDA and CDR2 SQIVND (reference sequence). The V segment lost 5 bases and the J segment 4 bases; nucleotides outside the gene matches: 8. The CDR3 spans 15 residues. The CDR3 loop reads CASSVTGTGLETQYF. The CDR3 nucleotides are TGTGCCAGTAGTGTTACCGGGACAGGGCTAGAGACCCAGTACTTC.

This sequence joins TRBV6-5 and TRBJ2-1; 8 nucleotides agree with TRBD1. The germline V gene encodes CDR1 MNHEY and CDR2 SVGAGI. There are 16 residues in the CDR3. V shed 2 bases and J 6 bases; nucleotides not matched to a gene: 9. The CDR3 loop is CASSYGGQGKLNEQFF. The DNA for the CDR3 is TGTGCCAGCAGTTACGGTGGACAGGGAAAACTCAATGAGCAGTTCTTC.

The V call is TRBV5-1, the J call TRBJ2-2, with TRBD1 as a possible D gene (6 bases). Per the germline V gene, CDR1 is SGHRS and CDR2 is YFSETQ. CDR3 length equals 16 residues. The V gene lost 1 base and the J gene lost 0 bases, with 10 bases spanning the gap. The CDR3 protein is CASSLTAGANTGELFF. The DNA of the CDR3 is TGCGCCAGCAGCTTGACGGCAGGGGCGAACACCGGGGAGCTGTTTTTT.

This clone was detected once. The chain combines TRBV2 with TRBJ2-5, with 8 bases that match TRBD1. The ends lost 7 bases at V and 2 bases at J; junction bases unmatched: 3. Germline CDR1 reads SNHLY; CDR2 reads FYNNEI. This CDR3 region has 13 residues. The CDR3 spells CASNGQGQETQYF. The CDR3 nucleotides are TGTGCCAGCAATGGACAGGGTCAAGAGACCCAGTACTTC.

This rearrangement joins TRBV30 to TRBJ2-2; 8 positions match TRBD1. The J segment lost 8 bases and the V segment lost 2 bases, leaving 4 bases of the junction unmatched. This CDR3 region has 13 residues. Germline V gives CDR1 GTSNPN, CDR2 SVGIG (reference sequence). The CDR3 sequence: CAWSRTGSGELFF. The CDR3 nucleotides are TGTGCCTGGAGTCGGACAGGGTCAGGGGAGCTGTTTTTT.

The chain links TRBV2 to TRBJ1-5; 8 bases match TRBD1. The germline gives CDR1 SNHLY, CDR2 FYNNEI. This CDR3 contains 17 residues. V lost 2 bases to trimming and J lost 3 bases; unmatched junction nucleotides: 9. The CDR3 protein is CASSESGTDRANQPQHF. In DNA, the CDR3 is TGTGCCAGCAGTGAATCGGGTACGGACAGGGCCAATCAGCCCCAGCATTTT.